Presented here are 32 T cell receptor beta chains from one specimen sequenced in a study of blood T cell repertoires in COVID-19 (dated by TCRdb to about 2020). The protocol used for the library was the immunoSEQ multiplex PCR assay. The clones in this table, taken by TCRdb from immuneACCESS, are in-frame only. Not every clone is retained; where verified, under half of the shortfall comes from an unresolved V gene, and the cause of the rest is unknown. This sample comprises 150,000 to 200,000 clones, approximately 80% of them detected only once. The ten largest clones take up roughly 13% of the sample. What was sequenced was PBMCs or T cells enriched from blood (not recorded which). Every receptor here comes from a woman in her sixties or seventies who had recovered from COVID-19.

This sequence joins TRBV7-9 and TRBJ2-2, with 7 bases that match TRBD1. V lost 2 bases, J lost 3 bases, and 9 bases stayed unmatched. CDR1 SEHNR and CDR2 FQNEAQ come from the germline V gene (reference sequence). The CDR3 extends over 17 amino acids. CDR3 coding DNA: TGTGCCAGCAGCTTATATAAGGGGGCGGTGGACACCGGGGAGCTGTTTTTT. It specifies CASSLYKGAVDTGELFF.

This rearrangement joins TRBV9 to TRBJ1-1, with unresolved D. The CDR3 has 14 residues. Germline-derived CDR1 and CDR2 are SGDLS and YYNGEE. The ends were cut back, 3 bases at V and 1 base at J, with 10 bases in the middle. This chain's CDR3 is CASSAIQENTEAFF. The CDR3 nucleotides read TGTGCCAGCAGCGCAATCCAGGAGAACACTGAAGCTTTCTTT.

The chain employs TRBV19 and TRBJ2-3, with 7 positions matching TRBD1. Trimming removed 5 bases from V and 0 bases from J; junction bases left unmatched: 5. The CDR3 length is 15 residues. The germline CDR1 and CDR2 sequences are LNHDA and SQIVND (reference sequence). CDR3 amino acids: CASSLDRSSTDTQYF. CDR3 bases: TGTGCCAGTAGTCTGGACAGGTCTAGCACAGATACGCAGTATTTT.

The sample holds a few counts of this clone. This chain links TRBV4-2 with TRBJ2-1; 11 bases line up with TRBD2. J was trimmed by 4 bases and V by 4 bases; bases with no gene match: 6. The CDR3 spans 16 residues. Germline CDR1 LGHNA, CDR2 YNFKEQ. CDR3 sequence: CASSLTGTSGYNEQFF. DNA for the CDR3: TGTGCCAGCAGCCTAACCGGGACTAGCGGTTACAATGAGCAGTTCTTC.

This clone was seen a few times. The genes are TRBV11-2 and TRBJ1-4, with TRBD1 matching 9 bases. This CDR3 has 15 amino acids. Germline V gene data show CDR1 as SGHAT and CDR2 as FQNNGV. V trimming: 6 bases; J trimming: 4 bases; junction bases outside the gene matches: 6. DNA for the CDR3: TGTGCCAGCAGGCCGGGACAGGGAATTAATGAAAAACTGTTTTTT. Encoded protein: CASRPGQGINEKLFF.

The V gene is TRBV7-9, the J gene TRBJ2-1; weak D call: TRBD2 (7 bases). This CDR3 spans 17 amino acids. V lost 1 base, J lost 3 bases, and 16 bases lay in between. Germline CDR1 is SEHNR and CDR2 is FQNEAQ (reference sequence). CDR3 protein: CASSLVGRGGLYNEQFF. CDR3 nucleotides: TGTGCCAGCAGCTTAGTCGGTCGCGGGGGCCTCTACAATGAGCAGTTCTTC. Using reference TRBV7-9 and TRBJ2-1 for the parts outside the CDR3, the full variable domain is DTGVSQNPRHKITKRGQNVTFRCDPISEHNRLYWYRQTLGQGPEFLTYFQNEAQLEKSRLLSDRFSAERPKGSFSTLEIQRTEQGDSAMYLCASSLVGRGGLYNEQFFGPGTRLTVL.

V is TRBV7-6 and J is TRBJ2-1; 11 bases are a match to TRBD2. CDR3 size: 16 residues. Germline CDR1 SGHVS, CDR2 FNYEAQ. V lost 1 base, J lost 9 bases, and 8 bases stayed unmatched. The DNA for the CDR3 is TGTGCCAGCAGCTTAGGAGTAGCGGGGGGGCAGGGTGAGCAGTTCTTC. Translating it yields CASSLGVAGGQGEQFF.

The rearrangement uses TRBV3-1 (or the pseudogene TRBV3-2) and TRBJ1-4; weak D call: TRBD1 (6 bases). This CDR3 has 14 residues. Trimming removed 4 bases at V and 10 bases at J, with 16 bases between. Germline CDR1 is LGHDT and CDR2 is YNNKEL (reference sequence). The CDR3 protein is CASSPSTGFGKLFF. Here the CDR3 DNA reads TGTGCCAGCAGCCCTTCCACAGGGTTCGGAAAACTGTTTTTT.

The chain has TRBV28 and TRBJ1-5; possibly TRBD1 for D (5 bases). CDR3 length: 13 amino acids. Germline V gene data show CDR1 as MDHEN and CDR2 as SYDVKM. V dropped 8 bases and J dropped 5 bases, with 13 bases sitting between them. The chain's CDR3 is CASGPDRYQPQHF. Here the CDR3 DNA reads TGTGCCAGCGGCCCCGACAGATATCAGCCCCAGCATTTT.

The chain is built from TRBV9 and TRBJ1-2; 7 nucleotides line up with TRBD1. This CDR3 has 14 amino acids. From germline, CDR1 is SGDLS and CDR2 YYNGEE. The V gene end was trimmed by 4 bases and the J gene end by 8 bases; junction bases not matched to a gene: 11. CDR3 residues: CASSPGDSEWGYTF. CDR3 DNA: TGTGCCAGCAGCCCAGGGGACAGCGAGTGGGGCTACACCTTC.

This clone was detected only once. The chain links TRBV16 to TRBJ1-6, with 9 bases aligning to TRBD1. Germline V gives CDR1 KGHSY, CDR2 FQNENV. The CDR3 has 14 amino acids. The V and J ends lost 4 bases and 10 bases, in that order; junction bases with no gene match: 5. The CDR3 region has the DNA TGTGCCAGCAGCCCGGACAGGGGAAGGTCACCCCTCCACTTT. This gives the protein CASSPDRGRSPLHF. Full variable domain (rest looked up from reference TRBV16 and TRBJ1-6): GEEVAQTPKHLVRGEGQKAKLYCAPIKGHSYVFWYQQVLKNEFKFLISFQNENVFDETGMPKERFSAKCLPNSPCSLEIQATKLEDSAVYFCASSPDRGRSPLHFGNGTRLTVT.

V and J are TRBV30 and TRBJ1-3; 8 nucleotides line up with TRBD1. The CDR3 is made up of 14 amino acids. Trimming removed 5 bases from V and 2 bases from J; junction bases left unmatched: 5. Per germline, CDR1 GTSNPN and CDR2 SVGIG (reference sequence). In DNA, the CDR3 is TGTGCCTGGGGTCAGGGGGCAGCTGGAAACACCATATATTTT. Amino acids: CAWGQGAAGNTIYF.

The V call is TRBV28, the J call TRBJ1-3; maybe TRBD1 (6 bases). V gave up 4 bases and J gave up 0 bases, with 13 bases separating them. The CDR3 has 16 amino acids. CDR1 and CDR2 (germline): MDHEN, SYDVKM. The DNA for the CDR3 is TGTGCCAGCAGTTCGCAGGGACACTTCTCTGGAAACACCATATATTTT. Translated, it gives CASSSQGHFSGNTIYF.

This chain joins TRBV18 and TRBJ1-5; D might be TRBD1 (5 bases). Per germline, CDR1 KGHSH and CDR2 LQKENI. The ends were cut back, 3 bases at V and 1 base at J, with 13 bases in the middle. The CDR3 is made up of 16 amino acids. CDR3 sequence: CASSPFREGSNQPQHF. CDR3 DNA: TGTGCCAGCTCACCCTTCAGGGAAGGGAGCAATCAGCCCCAGCATTTT.

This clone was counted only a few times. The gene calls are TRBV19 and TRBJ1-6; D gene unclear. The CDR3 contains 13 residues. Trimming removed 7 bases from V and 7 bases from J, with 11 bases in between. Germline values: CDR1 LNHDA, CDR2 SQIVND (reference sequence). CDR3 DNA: TGTGCCAGTACCCGGACTTTCAATTCACCCCTCCACTTT. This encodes CASTRTFNSPLHF.

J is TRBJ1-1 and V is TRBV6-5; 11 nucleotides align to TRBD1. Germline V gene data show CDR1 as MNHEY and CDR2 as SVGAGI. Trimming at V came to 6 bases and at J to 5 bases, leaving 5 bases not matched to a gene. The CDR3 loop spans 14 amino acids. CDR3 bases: TGTGCCAGCAGACTGGGGACAGGGGGTACTGAAGCTTTCTTT. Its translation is CASRLGTGGTEAFF.

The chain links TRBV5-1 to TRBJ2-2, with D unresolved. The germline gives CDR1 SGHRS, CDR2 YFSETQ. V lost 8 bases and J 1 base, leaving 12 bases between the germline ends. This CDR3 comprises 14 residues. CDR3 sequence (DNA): TGCGCCAGTAAGCCCACGGGGAACACCGGGGAGCTGTTTTTT. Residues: CASKPTGNTGELFF.

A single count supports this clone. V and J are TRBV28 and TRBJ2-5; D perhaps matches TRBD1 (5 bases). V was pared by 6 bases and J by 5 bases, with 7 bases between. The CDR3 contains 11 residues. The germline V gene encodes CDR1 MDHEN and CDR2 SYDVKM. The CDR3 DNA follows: TGTGCCAGCAGCAGGGTGGAGACCCAGTACTTC. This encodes CASSRVETQYF.

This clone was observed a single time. CDR3 in amino acids: CASSQSAGVYGYTF. The CDR3 DNA is TGTGCCAGCAGCCAATCGGCAGGCGTCTATGGCTACACCTTC. The chain is built from TRBV16 and TRBJ1-2; D is unclear. From germline, CDR1 is KGHSY and CDR2 FQNENV. Trimming shortened V by 0 bases and J by 4 bases, and 9 bases separated the two germline ends. The CDR3 has 14 amino acids. Full variable domain (missing parts from reference TRBV16 and TRBJ1-2): GEEVAQTPKHLVRGEGQKAKLYCAPIKGHSYVFWYQQVLKNEFKFLISFQNENVFDETGMPKERFSAKCLPNSPCSLEIQATKLEDSAVYFCASSQSAGVYGYTFGSGTRLTVV.

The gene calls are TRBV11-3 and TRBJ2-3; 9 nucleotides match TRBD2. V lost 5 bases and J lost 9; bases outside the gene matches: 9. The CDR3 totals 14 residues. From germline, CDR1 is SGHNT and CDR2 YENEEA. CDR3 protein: CASSKGSGSRTQYF. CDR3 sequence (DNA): TGTGCCAGCAGCAAGGGTAGCGGGAGTAGGACGCAGTATTTT.

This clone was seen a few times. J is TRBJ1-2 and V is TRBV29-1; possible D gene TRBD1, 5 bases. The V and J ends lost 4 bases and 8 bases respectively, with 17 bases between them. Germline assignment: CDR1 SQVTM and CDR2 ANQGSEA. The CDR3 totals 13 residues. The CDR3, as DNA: TGCAGCGTTGGGAGCTTTCAGGGAAACGGCTACACCTTC. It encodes CSVGSFQGNGYTF.

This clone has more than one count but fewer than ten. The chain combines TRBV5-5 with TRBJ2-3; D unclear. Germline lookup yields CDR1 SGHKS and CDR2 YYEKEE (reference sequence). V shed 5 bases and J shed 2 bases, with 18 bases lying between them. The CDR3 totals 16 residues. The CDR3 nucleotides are TGTGCCAGCAGTAACCGACATCTTCTCTCCACAGATACGCAGTATTTT. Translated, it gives CASSNRHLLSTDTQYF.

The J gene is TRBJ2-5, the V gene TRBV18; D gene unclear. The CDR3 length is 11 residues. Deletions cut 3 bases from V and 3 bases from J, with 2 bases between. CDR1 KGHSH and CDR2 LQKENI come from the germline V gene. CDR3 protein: CASSPKETQYF. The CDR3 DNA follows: TGTGCCAGCTCACCCAAAGAGACCCAGTACTTC.

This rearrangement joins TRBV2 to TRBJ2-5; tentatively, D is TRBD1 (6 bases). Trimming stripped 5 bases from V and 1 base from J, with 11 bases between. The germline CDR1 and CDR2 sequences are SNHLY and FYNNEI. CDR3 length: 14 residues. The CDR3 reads CASSMLGAQETQYF. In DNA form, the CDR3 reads TGTGCCAGCAGTATGCTGGGGGCCCAAGAGACCCAGTACTTC.

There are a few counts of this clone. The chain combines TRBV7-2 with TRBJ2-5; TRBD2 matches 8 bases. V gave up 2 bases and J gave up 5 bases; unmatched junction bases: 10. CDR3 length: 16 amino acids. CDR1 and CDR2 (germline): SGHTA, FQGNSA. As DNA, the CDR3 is TGTGCCAGCAGCTTAATAAGCGGGGGCCGACGGGAGACCCAGTACTTC. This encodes CASSLISGGRRETQYF.

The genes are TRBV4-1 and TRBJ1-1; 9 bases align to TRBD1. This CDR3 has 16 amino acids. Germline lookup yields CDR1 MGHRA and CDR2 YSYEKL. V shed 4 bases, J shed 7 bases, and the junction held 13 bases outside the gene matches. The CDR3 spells CASSLLPGQGRGEAFF. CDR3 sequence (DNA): TGCGCCAGCAGCCTACTCCCGGGACAGGGAAGGGGTGAAGCTTTCTTT.

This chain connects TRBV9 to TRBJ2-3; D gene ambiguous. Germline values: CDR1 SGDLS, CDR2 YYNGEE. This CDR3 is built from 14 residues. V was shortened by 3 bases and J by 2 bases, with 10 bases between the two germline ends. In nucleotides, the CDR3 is TGTGCCAGCAGCGAAAGCGCCCACACAGATACGCAGTATTTT. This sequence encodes CASSESAHTDTQYF.

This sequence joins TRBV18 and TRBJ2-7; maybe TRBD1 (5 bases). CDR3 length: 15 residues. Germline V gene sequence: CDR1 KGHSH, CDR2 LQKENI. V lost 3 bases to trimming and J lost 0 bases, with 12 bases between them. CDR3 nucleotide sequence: TGTGCCAGCTCACCGACAGAGGCCAACTCCTACGAGCAGTACTTC. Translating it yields CASSPTEANSYEQYF.

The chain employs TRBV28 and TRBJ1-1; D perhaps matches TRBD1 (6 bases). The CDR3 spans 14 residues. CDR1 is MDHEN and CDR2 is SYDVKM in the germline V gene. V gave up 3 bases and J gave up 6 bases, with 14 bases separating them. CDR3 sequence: CASSFNREGAEAFF. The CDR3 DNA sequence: TGTGCCAGCAGTTTTAACAGGGAAGGCGCTGAAGCTTTCTTT. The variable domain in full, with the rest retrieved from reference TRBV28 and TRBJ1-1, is DVKVTQSSRYLVKRTGEKVFLECVQDMDHENMFWYRQDPGLGLRLIYFSYDVKMKEKGDIPEGYSVSREKKERFSLILESASTNQTSMYLCASSFNREGAEAFFGQGTRLTVV.

The CDR3 is CASSLAVVETQYF. In DNA, the CDR3 is TGTGCCAGCAGCTTAGCCGTAGTAGAGACCCAGTACTTC. This chain uses TRBV7-8 with TRBJ2-5; no reliable D call. This CDR3 is built from 13 residues. V was trimmed by 0 bases and J by 4 bases, leaving 6 bases between them. Germline V lookup: CDR1 SGHVS, CDR2 FQNEAQ.

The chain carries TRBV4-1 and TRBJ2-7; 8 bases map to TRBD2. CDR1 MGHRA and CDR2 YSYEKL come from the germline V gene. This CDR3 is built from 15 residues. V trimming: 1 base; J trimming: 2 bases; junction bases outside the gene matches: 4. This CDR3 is CASSQGLAPAYEQYF. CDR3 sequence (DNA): TGCGCCAGCAGCCAAGGACTAGCGCCTGCCTACGAGCAGTACTTC.

The CDR3 DNA is TGTGCCAGCAGCAGAACGACATTACAAGTTAACACTGAAGCTTTCTTT. Translation: CASSRTTLQVNTEAFF. V gene TRBV11-2 combines with J gene TRBJ1-1; no definite D call. This CDR3 is built from 16 residues. The V gene lost 5 bases and the J gene lost 2 bases, with 18 bases spanning the gap. The germline gives CDR1 SGHAT, CDR2 FQNNGV.